This paragraph covers one T cell receptor (beta chain) sequence. Antigen: not known. The data stem from a study of response to subunit inactivated influenza vaccine. Whole-study findings and limits: Authors suggested seasonal influenza vaccinations each recruit few new T cells.

V was clipped by 7 bases and J by 1 base, with 16 bases between them. The CDR3 spans 14 residues. Germline V gene lookup returns CDR1 SQVTM and CDR2 ANQGSEA. TCRdb recomputed calls from the RT-PCR reads with MiXCR, one row per CDR3 protein. In the table there are fewer than 800,000 distinct CDR3 sequences, around 16% of which are singletons. The rearrangement uses TRBV29-1 and TRBJ1-1; no definite D call. The origin of this receptor is a man aged 45 to 65 who received an inactivated influenza vaccine. Material: PBMCs from blood, obtained about 11 days after vaccination. CDR3 loop: CSANVGGGNTEAFF. The CDR3 coding sequence is TGCAGCGCCAACGTCGGAGGTGGGAACACTGAAGCTTTCTTT.